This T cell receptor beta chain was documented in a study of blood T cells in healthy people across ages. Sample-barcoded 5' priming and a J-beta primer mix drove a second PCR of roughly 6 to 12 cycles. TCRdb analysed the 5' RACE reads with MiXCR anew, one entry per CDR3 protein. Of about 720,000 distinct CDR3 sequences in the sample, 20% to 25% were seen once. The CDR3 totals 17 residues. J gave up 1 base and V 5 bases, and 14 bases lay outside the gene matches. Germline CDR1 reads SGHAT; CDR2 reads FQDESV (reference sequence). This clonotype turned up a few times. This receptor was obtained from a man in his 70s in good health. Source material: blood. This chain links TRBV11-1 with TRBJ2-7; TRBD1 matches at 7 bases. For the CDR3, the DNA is TGTGCCAGCAGCCCTAGGTCCGGCCGGGACAGTTCCTACGAGCAGTACTTC. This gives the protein CASSPRSGRDSSYEQYF.